This entry lists 20 T cell receptor beta chains sequenced from one sample in a study of blood T cell repertoires in COVID-19. The method was immunoSEQ multiplex PCR; TCRdb's version includes in-frame clones alone and lacks a portion of them. The table includes roughly 170,000 clones, around 90% detected once. Sequenced input: peripheral blood. These receptors came from a man in his forties or fifties with active or convalescent COVID-19.

The chain links TRBV11-2 to TRBJ1-2, with D perhaps TRBD1 (5 bases). V lost 3 bases to trimming and J lost 3 bases, with 8 bases between them. The CDR3 totals 13 residues. CDR1 is SGHAT, CDR2 FQNNGV, per germline. The CDR3 here is CASSFGGYYGYTF. DNA of the CDR3: TGTGCCAGCAGCTTCGGGGGGTACTATGGCTACACCTTC. The full variable domain, rest sourced from reference TRBV11-2 and TRBJ1-2, is EAGVAQSPRYKIIEKRQSVAFWCNPISGHATLYWYQQILGQGPKLLIQFQNNGVVDDSQLPKDRFSAERLKGVDSTLKIQPAKLEDSAVYLCASSFGGYYGYTFGSGTRLTVV.

This chain links TRBV5-1 with TRBJ2-2, with TRBD1 identical over 12 bases. Trimming removed 4 bases from V and 4 bases from J; junction bases left unmatched: 5. The germline V gene encodes CDR1 SGHRS and CDR2 YFSETQ. The CDR3 length is 16 residues. The CDR3, as DNA: TGCGCCAGCAGCGCGGGACAGGGGGCGGGCACCGGGGAGCTGTTTTTT. Its protein is CASSAGQGAGTGELFF.

J is TRBJ1-3 and V is TRBV28; TRBD1 matches at 8 bases. Germline trimming cut 4 bases from V and 0 bases from J; bases unmatched to any gene: 2. CDR1 is MDHEN and CDR2 is SYDVKM in the germline V gene. The CDR3 is 15 residues long. Written as DNA, the CDR3 is TGTGCCAGCAGTTCCACAGGGGGCTCTGGAAACACCATATATTTT. Translation: CASSSTGGSGNTIYF.

This clone appeared once. The chain links TRBV5-1 to TRBJ1-2; D uncertain. This CDR3 is 13 amino acids long. Germline assignment: CDR1 SGHRS and CDR2 YFSETQ. Trimming shortened V by 0 bases and J by 3 bases, and 6 bases separated the two germline ends. The CDR3 loop reads CASSLDLHYGYTF. The CDR3 DNA sequence: TGCGCCAGCAGCTTGGATCTCCACTATGGCTACACCTTC.

This clone was seen a few times. This chain connects TRBV6-2 or TRBV6-3 to TRBJ1-5, with 7 bases matching TRBD1. The germline CDR1 and CDR2 sequences are MNHEY and SVGEGT. This CDR3 is 17 amino acids long. Trimming at V came to 6 bases and at J to 0 bases, leaving 11 bases not matched to a gene. CDR3 sequence reads: CASSRMTGTDSNQPQHF. CDR3 nucleotides: TGTGCCAGCAGCCGGATGACTGGGACAGATAGCAATCAGCCCCAGCATTTT.

The chain carries TRBV5-1 and TRBJ2-7; 8 positions agree with TRBD1. J gave up 0 bases and V 5 bases, and 4 bases lay outside the gene matches. Per the germline V gene, CDR1 is SGHRS and CDR2 is YFSETQ. This CDR3 spans 14 amino acids. The CDR3, as DNA: TGCGCCAGCAGGGGACAGGCAAACTCCTACGAGCAGTACTTC. It encodes CASRGQANSYEQYF.

V and J are TRBV6-2 or TRBV6-3 and TRBJ2-2, with TRBD1 matching over 7 bases. Germline values: CDR1 MNHEY, CDR2 SVGEGT. V lost 6 bases, J lost 6 bases, and 13 bases stayed unmatched. The CDR3 is made up of 16 amino acids. The CDR3 region has the DNA TGTGCCAGCAGCCCAACAGGGGTTGGCTCTCCCGGGGAGCTGTTTTTT. This encodes CASSPTGVGSPGELFF.

The count of this clone is one. The V call is TRBV30, the J call TRBJ2-4, with a weak D call TRBD2 (5 bases). The CDR3 has 12 residues. Germline V gene lookup returns CDR1 GTSNPN and CDR2 SVGIG (reference sequence). Trimming removed 4 bases at V and 1 base at J, with 5 bases between. CDR3 sequence (DNA): TGTGCCTGGACGGGGGCCAAAAACATTCAGTACTTC. This translates into CAWTGAKNIQYF.

This chain connects TRBV6-5 to TRBJ2-7, with 7 bases identical to TRBD1. The CDR3 has 13 amino acids. Germline loops: CDR1 MNHEY, CDR2 SVGAGI. The J segment lost 3 bases and the V segment lost 7 bases, leaving 6 bases of the junction unmatched. The CDR3 protein is CASTRDRLYEQYF. As DNA, the CDR3 is TGTGCCAGCACCCGGGACAGACTCTACGAGCAGTACTTC.

V usage is TRBV9 and J usage is TRBJ1-5; D perhaps matches TRBD1 (6 bases). V lost 5 bases and J 7 bases, leaving 13 bases between the germline ends. This CDR3 region has 13 residues. The germline V gene encodes CDR1 SGDLS and CDR2 YYNGEE. The CDR3 DNA follows: TGTGCCAGCAGAGATAGGGGGTTCCAGCCCCAGCATTTT. Translated, it gives CASRDRGFQPQHF. Full variable domain (outside the CDR3, taken from reference TRBV9 and TRBJ1-5): DSGVTQTPKHLITATGQRVTLRCSPRSGDLSVYWYQQSLDQGLQFLIQYYNGEERAKGNILERFSAQQFPDLHSELNLSSLELGDSALYFCASRDRGFQPQHFGDGTRLSIL.

The chain combines TRBV5-1 with TRBJ2-3; perhaps TRBD2 as D (6 bases). Germline loops: CDR1 SGHRS, CDR2 YFSETQ. Trimming took off 0 bases at V and 3 bases at J, with 11 bases between the two ends. The CDR3 is 15 amino acids. The CDR3 here is CASSLDGGETDTQYF. CDR3 coding DNA: TGCGCCAGCAGCTTGGATGGCGGGGAGACAGATACGCAGTATTTT. The full variable domain, its missing parts supplied by reference TRBV5-1 and TRBJ2-3, is KAGVTQTPRYLIKTRGQQVTLSCSPISGHRSVSWYQQTPGQGLQFLFEYFSETQRNKGNFPGRFSGRQFSNSRSEMNVSTLELGDSALYLCASSLDGGETDTQYFGPGTRLTVL.

CDR3 DNA sequence: TGTGCCAGCAGGACAGGGGGTAGGTACACTGAAGCTTTCTTT. Its translation is CASRTGGRYTEAFF. V and J are TRBV6-5 and TRBJ1-1; TRBD1 matches 9 bases. CDR3 size: 14 residues. The trim removed 6 bases at V and 3 bases at J, leaving 5 bases unmatched. Germline V gene sequence: CDR1 MNHEY, CDR2 SVGAGI.

The gene calls are TRBV2 and TRBJ1-1, with D hard to call. The CDR3 has 15 residues. The ends were cut back, 7 bases at V and 3 bases at J, with 18 bases in the middle. The germline CDR1 and CDR2 sequences are SNHLY and FYNNEI. The DNA for the CDR3 is TGTGCCAGCAAGCCTCGGGCGGGTGGTCACACTGAAGCTTTCTTT. Amino acids: CASKPRAGGHTEAFF.

This chain connects TRBV11-2 to TRBJ2-3; no definite D call. V was shortened by 0 bases and J by 4 bases, with 14 bases between the two germline ends. The CDR3 runs to 16 residues. CDR1 and CDR2 from the germline V gene are SGHAT and FQNNGV. CDR3 residues: CASSLESPSSADTQYF. CDR3 DNA sequence: TGTGCCAGCAGCTTAGAGAGCCCCTCTTCCGCAGATACGCAGTATTTT.

The rearrangement joins TRBV19 to TRBJ2-1; 7 bases fit TRBD2. Germline CDR1 LNHDA, CDR2 SQIVND (reference sequence). The CDR3 has 12 residues. V shed 9 bases, J shed 2 bases, and the junction held 1 base outside the gene matches. The CDR3 here is CASGGTYNEQFF. The DNA of the CDR3 is TGTGCCAGCGGGGGGACCTACAATGAGCAGTTCTTC.

This clone was picked up one time. The chain recombines TRBV5-1 with TRBJ1-3; weak D call: TRBD1 (5 bases). CDR3 length: 16 residues. Trimming removed 0 bases from V and 3 bases from J, with 13 bases in between. Germline V lookup: CDR1 SGHRS, CDR2 YFSETQ. CDR3 sequence: CASSLDGRAFGNTIYF. The DNA of the CDR3 is TGCGCCAGCAGCTTGGACGGCAGGGCGTTTGGAAACACCATATATTTT.

CDR3 protein: CASSSDRAKNIQYF. The CDR3 DNA reads as TGTGCCAGCAGTTCAGACAGAGCCAAAAACATTCAGTACTTC. This sequence joins TRBV27 and TRBJ2-4; D is perhaps TRBD1 (5 bases). V gave up 4 bases and J gave up 0 bases, with 7 bases separating them. CDR3 size: 14 residues. Germline CDR1 and CDR2: MNHEY and SMNVEV (reference sequence).

This clone has just one count. The chain has TRBV4-2 and TRBJ2-5; D gene unclear. Trimming cost V 0 bases and J 1 base, with 6 bases left between them. The germline gives CDR1 LGHNA, CDR2 YNFKEQ. The CDR3 totals 14 residues. CDR3 residues: CASSQDYFQETQYF. As DNA, the CDR3 is TGTGCCAGCAGCCAAGATTACTTCCAAGAGACCCAGTACTTC.

The chain has TRBV7-6 and TRBJ1-2; 8 nucleotides line up with TRBD1. Germline V gene data show CDR1 as SGHVS and CDR2 as FNYEAQ. The CDR3 totals 15 residues. The trim removed 5 bases at V and 3 bases at J, leaving 8 bases unmatched. CDR3 sequence reads: CASSLQTGDDYGYTF. The CDR3 DNA follows: TGTGCCAGCAGCCTTCAGACAGGGGATGACTATGGCTACACCTTC.

The gene calls are TRBV29-1 and TRBJ1-2; no firm D call. The V gene's germline CDR1 is SQVTM and CDR2 ANQGSEA. The CDR3 loop spans 15 amino acids. The V end was cut by 1 base, the J end by 8 bases, with 20 bases between. The CDR3 nucleotides are TGCAGCGTTGAAGTAGGGTCAGGAGGGTTTGGGGGCTACACCTTC. Translating it yields CSVEVGSGGFGGYTF.